Detailed here is one T cell receptor (beta chain). TCRdb's copy holds only in-frame clones and misses some; the assay was immunoSEQ multiplex PCR. This sample carries some 19,000 clones, about 83% of them seen once, and the ten largest clones take roughly 11%. The data belong to a study of somatic mutations in cytotoxic T cells in rheumatoid arthritis. The receptor was derived from a man between 18 and 29 years old with rheumatoid arthritis. The source material was CD8+ T cells sorted from blood.

In nucleotides, the CDR3 is TGTGCCTGGAGTGAGATTCTGAACACTGAAGCTTTCTTT. Translation gives CAWSEILNTEAFF. The rearrangement joins TRBV30 to TRBJ1-1; no reliable D call. The CDR3 length is 13 residues. Looked up from germline, CDR1 is GTSNPN and CDR2 is SVGIG (reference sequence). Trimming removed 1 base at V and 0 bases at J, with 6 bases between.